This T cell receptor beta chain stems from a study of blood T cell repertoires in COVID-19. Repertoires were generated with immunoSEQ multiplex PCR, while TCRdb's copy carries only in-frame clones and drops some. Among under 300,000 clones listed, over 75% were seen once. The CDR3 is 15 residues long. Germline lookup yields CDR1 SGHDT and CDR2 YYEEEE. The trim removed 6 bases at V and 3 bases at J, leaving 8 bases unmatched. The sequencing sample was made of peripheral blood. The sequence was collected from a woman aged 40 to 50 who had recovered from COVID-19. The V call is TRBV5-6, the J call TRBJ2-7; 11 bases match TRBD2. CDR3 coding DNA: TGTGCCAGCACCACGGGACTAGCGGCCCTCTACGAGCAGTACTTC. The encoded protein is CASTTGLAALYEQYF.